The 7 T cell receptor beta chains reported below all come from one sample, sequenced in a study of shared clonotypes between healthy human individuals. Method: immunoSEQ multiplex PCR; TCRdb's copy keeps in-frame clones and lacks some. The table shows 850,000 to 1,100,000 clones, with around three quarters occurring only once. Material for sequencing was memory CD4+ T cells from PBMCs. The subset: CD45RA-negative fraction. These receptors all stem from a man aged 18 to 30 in good health. Some clones in this sample may be carry-over from other donors' samples.

This chain uses TRBV6-7 with TRBJ2-7, with TRBD2 matching over 7 bases. TRBV6-7 is an ORF for which the function is uncertain. Losses at the gene ends were 0 bases for V and 9 bases for J; bases not matched to a gene: 5. The CDR3 is 13 amino acids. CDR3 nucleotides: TGTGCCAGCAGTTACTCGGGGGGGGACCTGCAGTACTTC. Its translation: CASSYSGGDLQYF.

The V and J genes are TRBV5-1 and TRBJ2-1; 7 bases map to TRBD2. Germline V gene data show CDR1 as SGHRS and CDR2 as YFSETQ. V lost 5 bases to trimming and J lost 6 bases; unmatched junction nucleotides: 11. The CDR3 spans 15 residues. The CDR3 protein is CASSSGTILLNEQFF. The CDR3 coding sequence is TGCGCCAGCAGTTCTGGGACTATTCTCCTCAATGAGCAGTTCTTC.

The chain carries TRBV2 and TRBJ1-1; D not resolved. Germline V gene sequence: CDR1 SNHLY, CDR2 FYNNEI. The CDR3 totals 13 residues. The germline V and J ends were trimmed by 0 bases and 3 bases, with 5 bases remaining between them. CDR3 in DNA: TGTGCCAGCAGTGAAGCAGGCTACACTGAAGCTTTCTTT. Its protein product is CASSEAGYTEAFF.

This clone was seen a single time. The chain is built from TRBV7-8 and TRBJ2-3; D gene unclear. The V gene lost 1 base and the J gene lost 4 bases, with 3 bases spanning the gap. Germline CDR1 SGHVS, CDR2 FQNEAQ. CDR3 length: 12 residues. The CDR3 loop reads CASSLGPDTQYF. The DNA for the CDR3 is TGTGCCAGCAGCTTAGGACCAGATACGCAGTATTTT.

V is TRBV5-1 and J is TRBJ1-1; D gene uncertain. Trimming took 5 bases from V and 2 from J, leaving 16 bases between them. Germline V lookup: CDR1 SGHRS, CDR2 YFSETQ. The CDR3 extends over 15 amino acids. The CDR3 loop reads CASRQNSGRNTEAFF. The CDR3 nucleotides read TGCGCCAGCAGACAGAACAGCGGGCGAAACACTGAAGCTTTCTTT.

This chain links TRBV6-5 with TRBJ2-7; tentative D call: TRBD1 (6 bases). The V end lost 6 bases, the J end lost 2 bases, and 14 bases lay between the germline ends. Germline V gives CDR1 MNHEY, CDR2 SVGAGI. This CDR3 has 14 residues. This chain's CDR3 is CASRLQGIPYEQYF. The CDR3 DNA sequence: TGTGCCAGCAGATTACAGGGAATCCCCTACGAGCAGTACTTC.

The J gene is TRBJ2-1, the V gene TRBV9; 7 positions agree with TRBD2. CDR3 length: 16 residues. Trimming removed 0 bases from V and 2 bases from J; junction bases left unmatched: 5. The germline V gene has CDR1 SGDLS and CDR2 YYNGEE. CDR3: CASSVVAGATYNEQFF. CDR3 in DNA: TGTGCCAGCAGCGTAGTGGCGGGAGCCACCTACAATGAGCAGTTCTTC. Complete variable domain (other parts from reference TRBV9 and TRBJ2-1): DSGVTQTPKHLITATGQRVTLRCSPRSGDLSVYWYQQSLDQGLQFLIQYYNGEERAKGNILERFSAQQFPDLHSELNLSSLELGDSALYFCASSVVAGATYNEQFFGPGTRLTVL.